This TCR beta chain is from a study of blood T cell repertoires in COVID-19. Study at large: Acute and convalescent COVID-19 samples came from the United States, Italy and Spain.

The germline CDR1 and CDR2 sequences are MNHEY and SVGAGI. The CDR3 spans 15 residues. Notes on this clone: At one boundary the junction diverges from the germline segment, which might be a read error.

Study processing details: Nucleated cell counts were estimated from reference gene primer amplification. Data came from immunoSEQ multiplex PCR; TCRdb stores just in-frame clones and leaves some out. The DNA was the basis for D and trimming; V, J and clone size are from that table. The sample lists 45,000 to 70,000 clones, 84% occurring once. The TCR comes from a woman aged 80 or over with acute or convalescent COVID-19. The sample was peripheral blood. The rearrangement uses TRBV6-5 and TRBJ2-2, with 7 bases matching TRBD1. The DNA for the CDR3 is TGTGCCACCGAGATAGACAGGGCGAAGACCGGGGAGCTGTTTTTT. It encodes CATEIDRAKTGELFF.